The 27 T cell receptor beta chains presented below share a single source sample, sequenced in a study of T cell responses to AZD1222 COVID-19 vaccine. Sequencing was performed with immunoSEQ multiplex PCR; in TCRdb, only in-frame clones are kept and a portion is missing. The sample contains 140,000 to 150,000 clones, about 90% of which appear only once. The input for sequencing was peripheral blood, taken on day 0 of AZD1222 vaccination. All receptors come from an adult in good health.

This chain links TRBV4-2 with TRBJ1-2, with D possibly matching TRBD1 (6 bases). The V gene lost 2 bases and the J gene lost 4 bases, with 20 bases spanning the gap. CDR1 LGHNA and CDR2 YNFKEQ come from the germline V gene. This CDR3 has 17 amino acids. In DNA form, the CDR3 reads TGTGCCAGCAGCCAACCTCCTGGCGTGGGGGCTGTCTATGGCTACACCTTC. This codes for CASSQPPGVGAVYGYTF.

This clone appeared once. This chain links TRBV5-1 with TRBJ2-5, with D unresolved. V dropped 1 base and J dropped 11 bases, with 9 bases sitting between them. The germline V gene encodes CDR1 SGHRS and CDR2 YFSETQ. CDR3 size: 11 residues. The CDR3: CASSLSGSQYF. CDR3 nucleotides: TGCGCCAGCAGCTTGTCAGGCAGTCAGTACTTC.

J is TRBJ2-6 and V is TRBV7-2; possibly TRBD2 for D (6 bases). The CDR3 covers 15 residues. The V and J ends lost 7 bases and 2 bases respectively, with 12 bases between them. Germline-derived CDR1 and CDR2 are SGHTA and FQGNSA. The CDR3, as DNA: TGTGCCAGCACCCCCGGCGGGGCTGGGGCCAACGTCCTGACTTTC. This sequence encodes CASTPGGAGANVLTF.

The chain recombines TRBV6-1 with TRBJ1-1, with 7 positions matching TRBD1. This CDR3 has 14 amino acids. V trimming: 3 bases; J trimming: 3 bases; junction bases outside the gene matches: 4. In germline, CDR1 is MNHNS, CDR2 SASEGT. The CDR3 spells CASSDGQDHTEAFF. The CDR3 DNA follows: TGTGCCAGCAGTGACGGACAGGACCACACTGAAGCTTTCTTT.

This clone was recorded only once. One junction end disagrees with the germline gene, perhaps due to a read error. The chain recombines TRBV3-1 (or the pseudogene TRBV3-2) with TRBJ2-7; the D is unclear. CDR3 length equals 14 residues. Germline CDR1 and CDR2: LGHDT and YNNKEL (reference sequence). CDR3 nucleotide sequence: TGTGCCAGCAGCCAAGATTATGGGTCCTCCGAGCAGTACTTC. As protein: CASSQDYGSSEQYF.

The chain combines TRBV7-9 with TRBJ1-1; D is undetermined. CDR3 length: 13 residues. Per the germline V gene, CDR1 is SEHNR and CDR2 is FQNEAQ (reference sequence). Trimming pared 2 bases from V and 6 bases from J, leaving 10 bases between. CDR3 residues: CASSLKPLSEAFF. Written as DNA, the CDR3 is TGTGCCAGCAGCTTAAAGCCCCTCTCTGAAGCTTTCTTT.

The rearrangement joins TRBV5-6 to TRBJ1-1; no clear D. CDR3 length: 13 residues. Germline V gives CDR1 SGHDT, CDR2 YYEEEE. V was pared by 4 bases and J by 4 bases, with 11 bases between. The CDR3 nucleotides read TGTGCCAGCAGCCGAGGGTCGACCACTGAAGCTTTCTTT. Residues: CASSRGSTTEAFF.

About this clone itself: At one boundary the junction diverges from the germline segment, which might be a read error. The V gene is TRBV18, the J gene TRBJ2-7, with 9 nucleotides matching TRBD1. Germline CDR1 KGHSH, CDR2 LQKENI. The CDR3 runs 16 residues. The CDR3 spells CASSPRRGQGTYEQYF. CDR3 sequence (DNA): TGTGCCAGCTCCCCACGCCGGGGACAGGGAACCTACGAGCAGTACTTC.

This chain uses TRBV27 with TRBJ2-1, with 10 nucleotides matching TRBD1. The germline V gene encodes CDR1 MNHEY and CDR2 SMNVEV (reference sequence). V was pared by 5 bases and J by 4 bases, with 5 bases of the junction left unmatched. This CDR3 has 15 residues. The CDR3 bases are TGTGCCAGCAGTGGACAGGGGGTAAGGTACAATGAGCAGTTCTTC. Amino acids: CASSGQGVRYNEQFF.

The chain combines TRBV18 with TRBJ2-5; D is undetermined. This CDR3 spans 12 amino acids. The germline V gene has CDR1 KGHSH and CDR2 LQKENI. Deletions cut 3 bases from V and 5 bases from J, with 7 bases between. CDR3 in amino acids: CASSPGGETQYF. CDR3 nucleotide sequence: TGTGCCAGCTCACCCGGTGGCGAGACCCAGTACTTC.

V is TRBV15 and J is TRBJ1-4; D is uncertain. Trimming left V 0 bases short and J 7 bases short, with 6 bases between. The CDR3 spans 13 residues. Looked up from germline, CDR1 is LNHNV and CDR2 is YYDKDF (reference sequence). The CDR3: CATSRDPAEKLFF. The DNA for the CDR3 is TGTGCCACCAGCAGAGATCCTGCTGAAAAACTGTTTTTT.

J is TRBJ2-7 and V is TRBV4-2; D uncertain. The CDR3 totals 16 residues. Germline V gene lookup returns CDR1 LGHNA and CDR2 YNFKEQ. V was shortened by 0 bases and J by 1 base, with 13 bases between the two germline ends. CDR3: CASSQEVTSISYEQYF. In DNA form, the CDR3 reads TGTGCCAGCAGCCAAGAAGTCACCTCAATTTCCTACGAGCAGTACTTC.

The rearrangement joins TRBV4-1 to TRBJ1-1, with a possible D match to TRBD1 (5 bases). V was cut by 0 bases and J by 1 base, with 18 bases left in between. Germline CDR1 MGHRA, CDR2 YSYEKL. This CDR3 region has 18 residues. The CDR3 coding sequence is TGCGCCAGCAGCCAAGATAGTGATGGGGCCGGACCGAACACTGAAGCTTTCTTT. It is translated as CASSQDSDGAGPNTEAFF.

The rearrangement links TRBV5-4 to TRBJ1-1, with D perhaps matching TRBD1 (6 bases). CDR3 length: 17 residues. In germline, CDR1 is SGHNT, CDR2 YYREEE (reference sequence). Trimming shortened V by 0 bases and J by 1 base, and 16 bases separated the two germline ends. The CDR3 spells CASSLDGFGGANTEAFF. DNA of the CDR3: TGTGCCAGCAGCTTGGACGGGTTTGGGGGGGCGAACACTGAAGCTTTCTTT.

CDR3 protein: CASSLSTTLGEPQHF. CDR3 bases: TGTGCCAGCAGCTTGAGTACGACTCTGGGAGAGCCCCAGCATTTT. The chain couples TRBV7-6 to TRBJ1-5, with D unclear. The length of the CDR3 is 15 residues. Germline V lookup: CDR1 SGHVS, CDR2 FNYEAQ. V lost 3 bases and J 8 bases, leaving 17 bases between the germline ends.

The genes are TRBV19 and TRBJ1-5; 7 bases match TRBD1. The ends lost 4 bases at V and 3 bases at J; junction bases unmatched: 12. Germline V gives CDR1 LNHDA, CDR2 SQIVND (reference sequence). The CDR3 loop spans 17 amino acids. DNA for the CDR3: TGTGCCAGTAGTACCCGGGACAGTTTGGGACTCAATCAGCCCCAGCATTTT. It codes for CASSTRDSLGLNQPQHF.

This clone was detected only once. CDR3 sequence reads: CSASPGDTSNQPQHF. CDR3 nucleotide sequence: TGCAGTGCTAGTCCTGGAGACACTAGCAATCAGCCCCAGCATTTT. The rearrangement uses TRBV20-1 and TRBJ1-5; D not certain. The CDR3 runs to 15 residues. V shed 3 bases and J shed 0 bases, with 12 bases lying between them. The germline V gene has CDR1 DFQATT and CDR2 SNEGSKA (reference sequence).

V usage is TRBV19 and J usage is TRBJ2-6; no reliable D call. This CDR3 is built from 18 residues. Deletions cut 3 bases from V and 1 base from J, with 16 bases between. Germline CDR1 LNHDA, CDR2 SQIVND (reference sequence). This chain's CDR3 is CASSIQVSRVSGANVLTF. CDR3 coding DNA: TGTGCCAGTAGTATTCAGGTCTCCCGGGTATCTGGGGCCAACGTCCTGACTTTC.

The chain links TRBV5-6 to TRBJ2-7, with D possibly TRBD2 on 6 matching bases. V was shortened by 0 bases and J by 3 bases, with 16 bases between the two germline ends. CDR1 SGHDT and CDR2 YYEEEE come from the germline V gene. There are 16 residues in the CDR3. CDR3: CASSLGLFAGIYEQYF. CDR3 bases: TGTGCCAGCAGCTTGGGTCTTTTTGCGGGGATCTACGAGCAGTACTTC.

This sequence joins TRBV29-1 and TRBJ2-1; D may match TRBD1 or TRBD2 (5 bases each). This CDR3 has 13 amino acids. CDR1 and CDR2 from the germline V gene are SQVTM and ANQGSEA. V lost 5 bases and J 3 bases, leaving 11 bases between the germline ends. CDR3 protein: CSVQGGLYNEQFF. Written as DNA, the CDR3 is TGCAGCGTTCAGGGCGGACTCTACAATGAGCAGTTCTTC.

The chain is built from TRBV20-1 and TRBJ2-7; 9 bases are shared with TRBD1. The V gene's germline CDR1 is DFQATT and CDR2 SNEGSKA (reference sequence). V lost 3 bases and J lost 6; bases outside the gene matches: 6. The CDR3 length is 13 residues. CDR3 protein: CSASSGQGSEQYF. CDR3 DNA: TGCAGTGCTAGTTCGGGACAGGGTAGCGAGCAGTACTTC.

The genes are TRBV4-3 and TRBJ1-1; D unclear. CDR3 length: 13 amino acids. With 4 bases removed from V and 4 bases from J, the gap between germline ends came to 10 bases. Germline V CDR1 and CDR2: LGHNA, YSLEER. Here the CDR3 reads CASSPRTGTEAFF. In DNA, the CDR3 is TGCGCCAGCAGCCCGCGGACTGGCACTGAAGCTTTCTTT.

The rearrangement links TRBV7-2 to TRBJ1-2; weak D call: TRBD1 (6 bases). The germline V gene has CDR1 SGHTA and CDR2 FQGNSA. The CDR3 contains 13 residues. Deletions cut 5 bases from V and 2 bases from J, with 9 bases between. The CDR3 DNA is TGTGCCAGCAGCGCGGACAGAAACTATGGCTACACCTTC. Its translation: CASSADRNYGYTF.

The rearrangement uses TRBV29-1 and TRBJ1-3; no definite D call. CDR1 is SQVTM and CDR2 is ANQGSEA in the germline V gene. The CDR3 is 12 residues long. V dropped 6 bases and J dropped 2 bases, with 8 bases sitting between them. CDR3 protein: CSVWAAGNTIYF. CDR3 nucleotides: TGCAGCGTGTGGGCGGCTGGAAACACCATATATTTT.

CDR3 loop: CASSLVRVRANYGYTF. CDR3 coding DNA: TGTGCCAGCAGCTTGGTAAGGGTTCGAGCTAACTATGGCTACACCTTC. This chain joins TRBV5-6 and TRBJ1-2; D ambiguous. CDR1 and CDR2 (germline): SGHDT, YYEEEE. V was cut by 0 bases and J by 0 bases, with 12 bases left in between. The CDR3 runs to 16 residues.

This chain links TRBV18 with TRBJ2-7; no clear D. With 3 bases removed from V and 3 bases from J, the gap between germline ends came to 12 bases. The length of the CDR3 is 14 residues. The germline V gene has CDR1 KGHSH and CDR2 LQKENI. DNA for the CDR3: TGTGCCAGCTCACCGGAGTTAAACAACTACGAGCAGTACTTC. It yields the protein CASSPELNNYEQYF.

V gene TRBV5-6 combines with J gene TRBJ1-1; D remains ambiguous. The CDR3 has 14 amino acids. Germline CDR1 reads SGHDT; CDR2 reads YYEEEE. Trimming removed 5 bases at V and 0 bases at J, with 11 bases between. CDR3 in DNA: TGTGCCAGCAGTCTTCGGAGGCTGAACACTGAAGCTTTCTTT. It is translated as CASSLRRLNTEAFF.